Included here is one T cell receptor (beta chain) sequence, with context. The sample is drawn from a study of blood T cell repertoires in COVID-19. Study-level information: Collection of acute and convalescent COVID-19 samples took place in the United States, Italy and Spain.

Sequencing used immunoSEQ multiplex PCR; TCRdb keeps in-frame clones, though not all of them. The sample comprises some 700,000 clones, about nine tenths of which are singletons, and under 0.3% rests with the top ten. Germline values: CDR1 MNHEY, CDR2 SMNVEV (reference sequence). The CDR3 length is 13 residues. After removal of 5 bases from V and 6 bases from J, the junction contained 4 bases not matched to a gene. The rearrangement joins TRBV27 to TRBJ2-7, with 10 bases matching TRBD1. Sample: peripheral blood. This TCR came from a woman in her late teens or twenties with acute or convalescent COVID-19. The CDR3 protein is CASSVGQGVEQYF. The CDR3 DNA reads TGTGCCAGCAGTGTAGGACAGGGGGTCGAGCAGTACTTC.